The 23 T cell receptor beta chains reported below all come from one sample, sequenced in a study of T cell repertoires in cytomegalovirus infection. TCRdb ran MiXCR on the reads and lists one entry per CDR3 protein. Among just over 450,000 distinct CDR3 sequences listed, more than 40% were seen once. These receptors' antigens are unknown. Sequencing used cultured PBMCs, obtained from culture after CMV antigen stimulation. These receptors were collected from a human donor in good health (CMV status not recorded). Some clones in this sample may be carry-over from other donors' samples.

This chain uses TRBV7-2 with TRBJ2-1; no reliable D call. In germline, CDR1 is SGHTA, CDR2 FQGNSA. V shed 5 bases and J shed 4 bases, with 15 bases lying between them. This CDR3 is built from 15 residues. Here the CDR3 reads CASSLSSWTYNEQFF. DNA for the CDR3: TGTGCCAGCAGCCTAAGTTCCTGGACGTACAATGAGCAGTTCTTC.

The genes are TRBV2 and TRBJ1-5; TRBD1 is a possible D gene (6 bases). Germline CDR1 and CDR2: SNHLY and FYNNEI. The CDR3 is made up of 15 amino acids. The V end lost 3 bases, the J end lost 0 bases, and 9 bases lay between the germline ends. The CDR3 region is CASSETGYSNQPQHF. Here the CDR3 DNA reads TGTGCCAGCAGTGAGACAGGATATAGCAATCAGCCCCAGCATTTT.

CDR3 DNA: TGTGCCAGCAGCCCCAGGTGGTCTGGGGCCAACGTCCTGACTTTC. Encoded protein: CASSPRWSGANVLTF. The J gene is TRBJ2-6, the V gene TRBV7-4; no firm D call. CDR3 length: 15 amino acids. With 5 bases removed from V and 1 base from J, the gap between germline ends came to 9 bases. Germline V CDR1 and CDR2: SGHVT, SQSDAQ.

This chain joins TRBV20-1 and TRBJ2-7; 13 bases align to TRBD2. CDR1 is DFQATT and CDR2 is SNEGSKA in the germline V gene (reference sequence). With V trimmed by 6 bases and J by 2 bases, 4 bases remained unmatched. CDR3 length: 14 amino acids. The CDR3 DNA is TGCAGTGCCAGGACTAGCGGGAGCACCTACGAGCAGTACTTC. Translated: CSARTSGSTYEQYF.

The CDR3 here is CASSQDLTGGYEQYF. The CDR3 DNA reads as TGCGCCAGCAGCCAAGATCTCACAGGTGGCTACGAGCAGTACTTC. The gene calls are TRBV4-1 and TRBJ2-7; maybe TRBD1 (5 bases). The germline gives CDR1 MGHRA, CDR2 YSYEKL. The CDR3 extends over 15 amino acids. The V and J ends lost 0 bases and 3 bases respectively, with 12 bases between them.

The rearrangement joins TRBV19 to TRBJ1-5, with 8 bases matching TRBD1. The germline gives CDR1 LNHDA, CDR2 SQIVND (reference sequence). This CDR3 contains 15 residues. V lost 5 bases to trimming and J lost 6 bases; unmatched junction nucleotides: 9. CDR3 region: CASSGMTGEIQPQHF. The CDR3 nucleotides read TGTGCCAGTAGTGGGATGACAGGGGAGATTCAGCCCCAGCATTTT.

CDR3 coding DNA: TGTGCCAGCAGCCATGGGGACAGGGGGCCGAATCAGCCCCAGCATTTT. It translates to CASSHGDRGPNQPQHF. This chain links TRBV12-3 or TRBV12-4 with TRBJ1-5, with 12 bases that match TRBD1. After removal of 6 bases from V and 4 bases from J, the junction contained 7 bases not matched to a gene. CDR3 length equals 16 residues.

This chain connects TRBV6-1 to TRBJ1-5; 8 bases map to TRBD1. CDR1 and CDR2 from the germline V gene are MNHNS and SASEGT. With V trimmed by 6 bases and J by 2 bases, 9 bases remained unmatched. CDR3 length equals 16 residues. DNA for the CDR3: TGTGCCAGCAGCCGCCCCGGGACAGGAGGCAATCAGCCCCAGCATTTT. It is translated as CASSRPGTGGNQPQHF.

The V call is TRBV20-1, the J call TRBJ2-1, with no clear D. V lost 5 bases, J lost 11 bases, and 16 bases lay in between. This CDR3 contains 12 residues. Germline V gene data show CDR1 as DFQATT and CDR2 as SNEGSKA (reference sequence). The CDR3 DNA reads TGCAGTGCTCGTCTCACTGGGGATAAGCAGTTCTTC. This codes for CSARLTGDKQFF.

This clonotype was seen ten or more times. V is TRBV7-9 and J is TRBJ1-1; D gene unclear. Germline V gives CDR1 SEHNR, CDR2 FQNEAQ (reference sequence). The CDR3 extends over 14 amino acids. Trimming took 8 bases from V and 4 from J, leaving 17 bases between them. CDR3 amino acids: CASGSGVNPTEAFF. The CDR3 DNA sequence: TGTGCCAGCGGGTCCGGGGTGAACCCCACTGAAGCTTTCTTT.

The CDR3: CASRGVPFLRGRSRSYEQYF. In nucleotides, the CDR3 is TGTGCCAGCAGAGGGGTTCCGTTTCTTCGGGGCCGGTCCAGGTCCTACGAGCAGTACTTC. The V gene is TRBV6-1, the J gene TRBJ2-7; D may match TRBD1 or TRBD2 (5 bases each). Germline V gene sequence: CDR1 MNHNS, CDR2 SASEGT. Trimming cost V 6 bases and J 1 base, with 31 bases left between them. CDR3 length equals 20 residues.

In its sample, this clonotype was seen a few times. The chain is built from TRBV7-6 and TRBJ2-7; possible D gene TRBD2, 6 bases. Germline CDR1 SGHVS, CDR2 FNYEAQ. Trimming removed 3 bases at V and 4 bases at J, with 13 bases between. CDR3 length: 14 residues. The CDR3 bases are TGTGCCAGCAGCTTCGCCAGTGGGGGGTACGAGCAGTACTTC. This gives the protein CASSFASGGYEQYF.

The genes are TRBV7-6 and TRBJ2-6; tentative D call: TRBD1 (5 bases). Trimming removed 2 bases from V and 0 bases from J, with 26 bases in between. The CDR3 contains 22 residues. CDR1 is SGHVS and CDR2 is FNYEAQ in the germline V gene. CDR3 DNA: TGTGCCAGCAGCTTAACTGTCGTGGGGCCTTCGGGTGGTCTCTCTGGGGCCAACGTCCTGACTTTC. Translated: CASSLTVVGPSGGLSGANVLTF.

This clonotype came up a few times. The rearrangement uses TRBV28 and TRBJ1-4; a possible D gene is TRBD1 (6 bases). Trimming took 1 base from V and 4 from J, leaving 10 bases between them. The CDR3 contains 15 residues. Germline-derived CDR1 and CDR2 are MDHEN and SYDVKM. The CDR3 protein is CASSLFGQRNEKLFF. For the CDR3, the DNA is TGTGCCAGCAGTTTATTCGGACAGCGTAATGAAAAACTGTTTTTT.

The gene calls are TRBV7-2 and TRBJ2-5; D is ambiguous. The CDR3 is made up of 15 amino acids. V was clipped by 3 bases and J by 1 base, with 12 bases between them. The germline CDR1 and CDR2 sequences are SGHTA and FQGNSA. CDR3: CASSFSIGPQETQYF. DNA of the CDR3: TGTGCCAGCAGCTTCTCTATTGGCCCCCAAGAGACCCAGTACTTC.

The chain uses TRBV7-2 and TRBJ2-1; 7 nucleotides agree with TRBD1. The CDR3 is 15 amino acids. V lost 6 bases to trimming and J lost 4 bases; unmatched junction nucleotides: 9. Germline CDR1 is SGHTA and CDR2 is FQGNSA. The CDR3 loop reads CASSPNRGQYNEQFF. The CDR3 DNA reads as TGTGCCAGCAGTCCCAACAGGGGACAATACAATGAGCAGTTCTTC.

This clonotype was detected a few times. The rearrangement links TRBV11-1 to TRBJ1-1; no definite D call. Germline lookup yields CDR1 SGHAT and CDR2 FQDESV (reference sequence). This CDR3 spans 15 amino acids. V lost 5 bases to trimming and J lost 1 base, with 14 bases between them. The DNA for the CDR3 is TGTGCCAGCAGCAGAACCAGGATAACGAACACTGAAGCTTTCTTT. Amino acid sequence: CASSRTRITNTEAFF.

This clonotype has more than one count but fewer than ten. The rearrangement links TRBV12-5 to TRBJ2-1; maybe TRBD2 (6 bases). The CDR3 spans 15 residues. The V gene lost 2 bases and the J gene lost 0 bases, with 8 bases spanning the gap. The germline gives CDR1 LGHNT, CDR2 FRNRAP. The CDR3 sequence: CASGLSGSSYNEQFF. In DNA, the CDR3 is TGTGCTAGTGGTTTGTCCGGGAGCTCCTACAATGAGCAGTTCTTC.

This clonotype was detected only a few times. V is TRBV3-1 and J is TRBJ2-1, with D maybe TRBD2 (5 bases). Trimming took off 4 bases at V and 6 bases at J, with 13 bases between the two ends. Per the germline V gene, CDR1 is LGHDT and CDR2 is YNNKEL (reference sequence). The CDR3 spans 14 residues. DNA of the CDR3: TGTGCCAGCAGCCCTCAACCGGCGGGCAATGAGCAGTTCTTC. Protein sequence: CASSPQPAGNEQFF.

A few counts support this clonotype. The V and J genes are TRBV7-8 and TRBJ1-6; TRBD1 matches 9 bases. Germline V gene sequence: CDR1 SGHVS, CDR2 FQNEAQ. Trimming removed 2 bases from V and 4 bases from J; junction bases left unmatched: 6. The CDR3 consists of 17 residues. The CDR3 region has the DNA TGTGCCAGCAGCTTATATCCCGGGACAGGGTATAATTCACCCCTCCACTTT. It encodes CASSLYPGTGYNSPLHF.

The chain joins TRBV7-2 to TRBJ2-4, with D perhaps matching TRBD1 or TRBD2 (5 bases each). Trimming took 1 base from V and 9 from J, leaving 22 bases between them. Germline CDR1 and CDR2: SGHTA and FQGNSA. The CDR3 runs to 17 residues. This CDR3 is CASSLVGRDPRPGIQYF. Here the CDR3 DNA reads TGTGCCAGCAGCTTAGTCGGCCGGGACCCGCGCCCGGGCATTCAGTACTTC.

The chain links TRBV7-9 to TRBJ1-4; a possible D gene is TRBD1 (6 bases). This CDR3 is built from 14 residues. Germline lookup yields CDR1 SEHNR and CDR2 FQNEAQ (reference sequence). The V end was cut by 5 bases, the J end by 10 bases, with 17 bases between. Here the CDR3 DNA reads TGTGCCAGCAGCAGCTACAGGGCGCAAGGAAAACTGTTTTTT. It encodes CASSSYRAQGKLFF. Full variable domain (missing parts from reference TRBV7-9 and TRBJ1-4): DTGVSQNPRHKITKRGQNVTFRCDPISEHNRLYWYRQTLGQGPEFLTYFQNEAQLEKSRLLSDRFSAERPKGSFSTLEIQRTEQGDSAMYLCASSSYRAQGKLFFGSGTQLSVL.

This chain joins TRBV5-4 and TRBJ1-1, with 10 bases identical to TRBD1. Germline lookup yields CDR1 SGHNT and CDR2 YYREEE (reference sequence). Germline trimming cut 1 base from V and 11 bases from J; bases unmatched to any gene: 5. The CDR3 is 13 residues long. The CDR3 coding sequence is TGTGCCAGCAGCTTGCGACAGGGGGCGCGGGCTTTCTTT. It yields the protein CASSLRQGARAFF. Variable domain in full (rest from reference TRBV5-4 and TRBJ1-1): ETGVTQSPTHLIKTRGQQVTLRCSSQSGHNTVSWYQQALGQGPQFIFQYYREEENGRGNFPPRFSGLQFPNYSSELNVNALELDDSALYLCASSLRQGARAFFGQGTRLTVV.